A selection of T cell receptor beta chains follows, all from one sample in a study of T cell responses to AZD1222 COVID-19 vaccine. TCRdb keeps only in-frame clones here, not all; method: immunoSEQ multiplex PCR. The sample consists of some 50,000 clones, about 81% of them appearing once. Sequencing used peripheral blood, obtained on day 0 of AZD1222 vaccination. These receptors were collected from an adult in good health. Each CDR3 is given with its conserved first and last residue. The D gene is left open where the match is weak. Expanded clones get a size class; other rows say once, few or many, or leave the size out.

D,J,V,size,DNA,CDR3
-,TRBJ1-4,TRBV28,-,TGTGCCAGCAGCCCCCCCCGGGGGGATGAAAAACTGTTTTTT,CASSPPRGDEKLFF
-,TRBJ2-7,TRBV6-2/TRBV6-3,-,TGTGCCAGCAGCATAGACATCTTCTCCTACGAGCAGTACTTC,CASSIDIFSYEQYF
-,TRBJ2-7,TRBV4-2,-,TGTGCCAGCAGCCAATCGACGGCCTACGAGCAGTACTTC,CASSQSTAYEQYF
-,TRBJ2-7,TRBV25-1,once,TGTGCCAGCAGTGAGGAGGGTTACTCCTACGAGCAGTACTTC,CASSEEGYSYEQYF
TRBD1,TRBJ2-7,TRBV2,-,TGTGCCAGCAACCTACGAGGGGGCAGGAGCTCCTACGAGCAGTACTTC,CASNLRGGRSSYEQYF
TRBD1,TRBJ2-5,TRBV18,-,TGTGCCAGCTCATTGGGCCAGGGGGTCCAAGAGACCCAGTACTTC,CASSLGQGVQETQYF
TRBD2,TRBJ2-7,TRBV6-6,-,TGTGCCAGCAGTCCCCCTGTCGGGAGGGAGAACTACGAGCAGTACTTC,CASSPPVGRENYEQYF
TRBD1,TRBJ1-2,TRBV30,-,TGTGCCTGGAGTGCAGGGGGGGACTATGGCTACACCTTC,CAWSAGGDYGYTF
TRBD1,TRBJ1-6,TRBV25-1,-,TGTGCCAGCAGGGAAACAGGGGATTCACCCCTCCACTTT,CASRETGDSPLHF
TRBD2,TRBJ2-1,TRBV28,-,TGTGCCAGTCAGTCGGGGGGTACACACAATGAGCAGTTCTTC,CASQSGGTHNEQFF
TRBD2,TRBJ2-3,TRBV15,-,TGTGCCACCAGCAGAGATCGACTAGCGGTGGGAGATACGCAGTATTTT,CATSRDRLAVGDTQYF
TRBD2,TRBJ2-1,TRBV7-6,few,TGTGCCAGCAGCTTAGCGTGGAGCGGGAGGGACAATGAGCAGTTCTTC,CASSLAWSGRDNEQFF
TRBD1,TRBJ1-5,TRBV5-1,-,TGCGCCAGCAGCTTAGATGGACAGGGCGGCCAGCCCCAGCATTTT,CASSLDGQGGQPQHF
TRBD2,TRBJ2-2,TRBV14,-,TGTGCCAGCAGCCTCCAGGGACTAGCGAAGTCCGGGGAGCTGTTTTTT,CASSLQGLAKSGELFF
-,TRBJ1-6,TRBV9,-,TGTGCCAGCAGCGTAGATGGGCCAGAGTCTAATTCACCCCTCCACTTT,CASSVDGPESNSPLHF
-,TRBJ1-2,TRBV28,-,TGTGCCAGCAGTTTAGGGACATTCGAAGAAGGCTACACCTTC,CASSLGTFEEGYTF
-,TRBJ1-5,TRBV28,-,TGTGCCAGCAGTTTGCGAGGTCAGCCCCAGCATTTT,CASSLRGQPQHF